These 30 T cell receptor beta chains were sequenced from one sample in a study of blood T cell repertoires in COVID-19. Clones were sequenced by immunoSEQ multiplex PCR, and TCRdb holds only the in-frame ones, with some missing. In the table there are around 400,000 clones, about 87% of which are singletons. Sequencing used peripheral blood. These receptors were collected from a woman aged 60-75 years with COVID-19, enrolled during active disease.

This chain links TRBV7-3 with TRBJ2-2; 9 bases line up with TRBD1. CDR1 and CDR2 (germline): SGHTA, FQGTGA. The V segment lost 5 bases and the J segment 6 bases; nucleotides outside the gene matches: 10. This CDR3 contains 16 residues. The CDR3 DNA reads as TGTGCCAGCAGCGCTCCGGGACAGGGTTCCCCCGGGGAGCTGTTTTTT. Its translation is CASSAPGQGSPGELFF.

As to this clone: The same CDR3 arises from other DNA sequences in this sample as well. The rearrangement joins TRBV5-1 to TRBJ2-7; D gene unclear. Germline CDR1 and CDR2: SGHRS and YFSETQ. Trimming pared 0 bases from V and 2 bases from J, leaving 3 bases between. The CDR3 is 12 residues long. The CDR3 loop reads CASSLEPYEQYF. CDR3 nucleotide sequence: TGCGCCAGCAGCTTGGAGCCCTACGAGCAGTACTTC. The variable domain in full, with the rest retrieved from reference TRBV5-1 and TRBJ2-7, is KAGVTQTPRYLIKTRGQQVTLSCSPISGHRSVSWYQQTPGQGLQFLFEYFSETQRNKGNFPGRFSGRQFSNSRSEMNVSTLELGDSALYLCASSLEPYEQYFGPGTRLTVT.

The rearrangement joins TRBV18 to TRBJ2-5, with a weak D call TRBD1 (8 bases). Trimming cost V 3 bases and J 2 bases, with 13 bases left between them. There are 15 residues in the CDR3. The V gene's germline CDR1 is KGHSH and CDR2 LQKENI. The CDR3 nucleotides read TGTGCCAGCTCACCTCAACAGGGGGGGCAAGAGACCCAGTACTTC. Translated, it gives CASSPQQGGQETQYF.

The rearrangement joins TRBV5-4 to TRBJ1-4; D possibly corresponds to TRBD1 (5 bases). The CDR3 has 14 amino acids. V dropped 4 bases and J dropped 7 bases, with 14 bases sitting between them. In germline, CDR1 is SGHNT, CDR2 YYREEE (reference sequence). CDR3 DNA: TGTGCCAGCAGCCCGGGGGTTAGTGGTGAAAAACTGTTTTTT. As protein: CASSPGVSGEKLFF.

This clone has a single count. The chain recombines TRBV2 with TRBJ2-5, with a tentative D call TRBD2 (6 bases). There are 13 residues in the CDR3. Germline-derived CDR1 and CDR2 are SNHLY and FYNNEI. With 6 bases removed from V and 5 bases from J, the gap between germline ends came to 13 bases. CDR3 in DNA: TGTGCCAGCAGGGAGGGGAGATCGGAGACCCAGTACTTC. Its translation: CASREGRSETQYF.

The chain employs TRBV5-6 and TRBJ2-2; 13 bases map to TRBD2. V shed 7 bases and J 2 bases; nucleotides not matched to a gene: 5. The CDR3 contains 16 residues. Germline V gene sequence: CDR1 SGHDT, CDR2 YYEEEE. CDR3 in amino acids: CASRGLAGFNTGELFF. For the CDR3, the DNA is TGTGCCAGCCGGGGACTAGCGGGGTTTAACACCGGGGAGCTGTTTTTT.

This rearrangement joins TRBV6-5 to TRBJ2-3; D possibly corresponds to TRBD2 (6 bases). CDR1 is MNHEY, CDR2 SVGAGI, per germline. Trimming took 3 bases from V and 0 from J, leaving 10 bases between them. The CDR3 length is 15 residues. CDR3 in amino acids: CASSYLSGSTDTQYF. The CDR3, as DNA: TGTGCCAGCAGTTATCTTAGCGGTAGCACAGATACGCAGTATTTT.

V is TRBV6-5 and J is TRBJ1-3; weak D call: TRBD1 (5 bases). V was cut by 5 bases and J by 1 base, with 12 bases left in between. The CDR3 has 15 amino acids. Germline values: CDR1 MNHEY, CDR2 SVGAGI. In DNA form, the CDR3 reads TGTGCCAGCAGTAGGGGAGGTAGTTCTGGAAACACCATATATTTT. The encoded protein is CASSRGGSSGNTIYF.

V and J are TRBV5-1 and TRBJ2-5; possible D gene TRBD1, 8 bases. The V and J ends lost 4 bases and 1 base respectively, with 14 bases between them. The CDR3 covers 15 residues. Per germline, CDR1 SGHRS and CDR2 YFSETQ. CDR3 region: CASSPQGGPQETQYF. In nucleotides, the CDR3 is TGCGCCAGCAGCCCACAGGGGGGGCCCCAAGAGACCCAGTACTTC.

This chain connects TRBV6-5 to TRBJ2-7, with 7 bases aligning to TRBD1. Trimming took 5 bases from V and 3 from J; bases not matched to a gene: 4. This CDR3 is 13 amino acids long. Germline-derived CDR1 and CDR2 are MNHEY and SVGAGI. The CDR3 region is CASSRGQNYEQYF. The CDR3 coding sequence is TGTGCCAGCAGTAGGGGACAGAACTACGAGCAGTACTTC.

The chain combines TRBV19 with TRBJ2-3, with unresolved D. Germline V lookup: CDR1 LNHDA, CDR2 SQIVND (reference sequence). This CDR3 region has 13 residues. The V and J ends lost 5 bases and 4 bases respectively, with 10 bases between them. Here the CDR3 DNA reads TGTGCCAGTAGTCTGGCCGCCTCAGATACGCAGTATTTT. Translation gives CASSLAASDTQYF.

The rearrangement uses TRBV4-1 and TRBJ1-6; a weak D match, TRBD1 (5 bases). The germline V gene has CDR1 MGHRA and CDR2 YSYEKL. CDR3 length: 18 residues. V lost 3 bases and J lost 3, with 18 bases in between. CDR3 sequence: CASSQFIGVALYNSPLHF. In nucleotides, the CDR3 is TGCGCCAGCAGCCAGTTTATAGGGGTGGCCCTCTATAATTCACCCCTCCACTTT.

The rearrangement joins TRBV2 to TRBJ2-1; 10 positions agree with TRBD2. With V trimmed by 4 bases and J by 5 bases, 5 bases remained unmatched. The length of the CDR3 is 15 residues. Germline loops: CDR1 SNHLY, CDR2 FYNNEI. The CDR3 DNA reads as TGTGCCAGCAGTGGGCGACTAGCGGGTGACAATGAGCAGTTCTTC. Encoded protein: CASSGRLAGDNEQFF.

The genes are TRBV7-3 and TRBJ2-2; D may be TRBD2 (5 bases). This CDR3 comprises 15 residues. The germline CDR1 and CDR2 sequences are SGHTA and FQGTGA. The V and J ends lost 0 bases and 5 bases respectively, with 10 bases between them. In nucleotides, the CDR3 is TGTGCCAGCAGCTTAACTTCGCTAGCAACCGGGGAGCTGTTTTTT. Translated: CASSLTSLATGELFF.

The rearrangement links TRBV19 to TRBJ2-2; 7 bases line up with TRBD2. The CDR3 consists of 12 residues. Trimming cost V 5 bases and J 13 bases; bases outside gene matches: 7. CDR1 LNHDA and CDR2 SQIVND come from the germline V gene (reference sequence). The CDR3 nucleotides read TGTGCCAGTAGTCTTAAGGGACTACTGCTGTTTTTT. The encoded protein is CASSLKGLLLFF. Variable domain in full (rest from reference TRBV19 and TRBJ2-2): DGGITQSPKYLFRKEGQNVTLSCEQNLNHDAMYWYRQDPGQGLRLIYYSQIVNDFQKGDIAEGYSVSREKKESFPLTVTSAQKNPTAFYLCASSLKGLLLFFGEGSRLTVL.

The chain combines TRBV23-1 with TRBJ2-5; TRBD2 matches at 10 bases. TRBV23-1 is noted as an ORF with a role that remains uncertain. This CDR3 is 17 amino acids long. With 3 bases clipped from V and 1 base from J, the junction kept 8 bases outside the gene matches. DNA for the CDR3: TGCGCCAGCAGTCAGTCTAAGAGCGGGGGGGCCCAAGAGACCCAGTACTTC. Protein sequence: CASSQSKSGGAQETQYF.

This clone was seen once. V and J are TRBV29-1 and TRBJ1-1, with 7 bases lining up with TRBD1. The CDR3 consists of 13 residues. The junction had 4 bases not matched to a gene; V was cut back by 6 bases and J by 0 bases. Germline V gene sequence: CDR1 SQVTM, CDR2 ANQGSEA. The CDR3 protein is CSVEQGMNTEAFF. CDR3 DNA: TGCAGCGTAGAACAGGGGATGAACACTGAAGCTTTCTTT.

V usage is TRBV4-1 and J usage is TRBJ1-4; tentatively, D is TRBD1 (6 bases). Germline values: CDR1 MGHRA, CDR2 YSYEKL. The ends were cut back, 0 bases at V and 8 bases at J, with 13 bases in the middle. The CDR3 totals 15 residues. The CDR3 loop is CASSQDGQGWEKLFF. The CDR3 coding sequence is TGCGCCAGCAGCCAAGATGGTCAGGGGTGGGAAAAACTGTTTTTT.

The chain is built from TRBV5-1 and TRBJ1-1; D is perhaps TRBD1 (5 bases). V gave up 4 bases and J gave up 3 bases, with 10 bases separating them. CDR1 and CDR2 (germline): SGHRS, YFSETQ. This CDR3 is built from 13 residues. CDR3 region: CASSSQGYTEAFF. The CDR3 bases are TGCGCCAGCAGCAGTCAGGGCTACACTGAAGCTTTCTTT.

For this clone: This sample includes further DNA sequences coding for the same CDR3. CDR3 sequence (DNA): TGTGCCAGCAGCTCGACTAGCGGGGGAGGCACAGATACGCAGTATTTT. Translated, it gives CASSSTSGGGTDTQYF. V usage is TRBV7-3 and J usage is TRBJ2-3; 12 bases match TRBD2. Germline V CDR1 and CDR2: SGHTA, FQGTGA. Unmatched junction bases numbered 3, after V lost 4 bases and J lost 1 base. The CDR3 runs to 16 residues.

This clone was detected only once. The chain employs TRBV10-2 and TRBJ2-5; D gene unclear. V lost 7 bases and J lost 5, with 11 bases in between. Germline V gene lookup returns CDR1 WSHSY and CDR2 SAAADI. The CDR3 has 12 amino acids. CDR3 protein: CASTPGWETQYF. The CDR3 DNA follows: TGCGCCAGCACCCCAGGATGGGAGACCCAGTACTTC.

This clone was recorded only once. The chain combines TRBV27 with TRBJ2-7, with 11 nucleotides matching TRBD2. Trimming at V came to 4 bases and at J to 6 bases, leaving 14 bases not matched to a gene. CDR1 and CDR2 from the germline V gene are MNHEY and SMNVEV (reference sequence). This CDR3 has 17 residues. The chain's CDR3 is CASSSPTLAGVIGEQYF. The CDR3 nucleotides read TGTGCCAGCAGTTCCCCGACACTAGCGGGGGTAATAGGCGAGCAGTACTTC.

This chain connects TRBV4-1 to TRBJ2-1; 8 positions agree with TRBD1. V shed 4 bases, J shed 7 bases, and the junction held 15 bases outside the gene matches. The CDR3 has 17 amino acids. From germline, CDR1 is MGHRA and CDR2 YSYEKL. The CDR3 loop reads CASSPDRVAGFENEQFF. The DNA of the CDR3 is TGCGCCAGCAGCCCGGACAGGGTGGCGGGTTTTGAAAATGAGCAGTTCTTC.

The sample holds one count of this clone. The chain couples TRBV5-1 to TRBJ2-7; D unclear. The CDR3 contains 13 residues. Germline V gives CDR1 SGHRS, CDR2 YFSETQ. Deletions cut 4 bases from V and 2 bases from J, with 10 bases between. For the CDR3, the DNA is TGCGCCAGCAGCCAAGCTGCCCCCTACGAGCAGTACTTC. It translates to CASSQAAPYEQYF.

This chain's CDR3 is CASSHEPSSFYGYTF. CDR3 sequence (DNA): TGCGCCAGCAGCCACGAACCCAGTTCTTTCTATGGCTACACCTTC. The chain links TRBV5-1 to TRBJ1-2, with unresolved D. V gave up 4 bases and J gave up 4 bases, with 17 bases separating them. This CDR3 contains 15 residues. Germline assignment: CDR1 SGHRS and CDR2 YFSETQ.

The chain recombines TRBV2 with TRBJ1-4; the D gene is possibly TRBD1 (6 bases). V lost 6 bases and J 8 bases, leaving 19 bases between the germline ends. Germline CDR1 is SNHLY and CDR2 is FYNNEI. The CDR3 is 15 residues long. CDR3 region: CASSGAGGRGEKLFF. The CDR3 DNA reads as TGTGCCAGCAGCGGCGCCGGGGGGCGTGGGGAAAAACTGTTTTTT.

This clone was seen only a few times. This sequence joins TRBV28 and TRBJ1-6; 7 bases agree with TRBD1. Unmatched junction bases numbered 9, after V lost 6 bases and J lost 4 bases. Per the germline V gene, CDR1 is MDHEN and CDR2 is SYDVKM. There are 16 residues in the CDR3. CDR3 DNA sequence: TGTGCCAGCAGCTCCCCCGCGGGACAGTATAATTCACCCCTCCACTTT. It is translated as CASSSPAGQYNSPLHF.

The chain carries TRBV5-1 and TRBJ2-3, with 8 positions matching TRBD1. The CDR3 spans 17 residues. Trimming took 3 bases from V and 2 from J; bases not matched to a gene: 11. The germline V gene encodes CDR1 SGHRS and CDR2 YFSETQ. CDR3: CASSSPPGTGFTDTQYF. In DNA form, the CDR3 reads TGCGCCAGCAGCTCCCCCCCAGGGACAGGATTCACAGATACGCAGTATTTT.

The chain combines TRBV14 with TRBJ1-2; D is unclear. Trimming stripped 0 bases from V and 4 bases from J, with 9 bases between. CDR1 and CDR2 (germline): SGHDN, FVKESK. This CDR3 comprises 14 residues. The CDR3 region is CASSQERLFYGYTF. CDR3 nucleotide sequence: TGTGCCAGCAGCCAAGAGAGGCTTTTCTATGGCTACACCTTC.

This CDR3 is CASTLGGGSYEQYF. CDR3 bases: TGTGCCAGCACCCTCGGCGGGGGCTCCTACGAGCAGTACTTC. The V call is TRBV7-9, the J call TRBJ2-7; 7 positions match TRBD2. J lost 0 bases, V lost 7 bases, and 6 bases had no gene match. Germline values: CDR1 SEHNR, CDR2 FQNEAQ (reference sequence). The CDR3 spans 14 residues.